A single sample is the source of the 4 T cell receptor beta chains below, sequenced in a study of EBV T-cell therapy then PD-1 blockade in nasopharyngeal carcinoma. Time point noted: 266 days after commencement of treatment, after nivolumab therapy. Treatment given: AdE1-LMPpoly-expanded autologous EBV-specific T-cell therapy followed by anti-PD-1 nivolumab. Generated by immunoSEQ multiplex PCR, the TCRdb table keeps only in-frame clones and is missing some. The sample contains around 19,000 clones, around 80% of which appear only once. Their antigen targets remain unknown. This material consisted of CD8+ T cells from blood, taken at roughly day 250 from a patient whose treatment included autologous EBV-specific T cells and nivolumab. Source of these receptors: a middle-aged man with nasopharyngeal carcinoma.

The rearrangement links TRBV4-1 to TRBJ1-5, with D unresolved. The CDR3 runs to 14 residues. With 1 base removed from V and 3 bases from J, the gap between germline ends came to 7 bases. The germline gives CDR1 MGHRA, CDR2 YSYEKL. CDR3 nucleotides: TGCGCCAGCAGCCAAGCGAGAGCCAATCAGCCCCAGCATTTT. This sequence encodes CASSQARANQPQHF.

This clone appeared once. The rearrangement joins TRBV7-6 to TRBJ2-7, with 11 bases fitting TRBD1. V lost 4 bases and J lost 4; bases outside the gene matches: 3. Germline lookup yields CDR1 SGHVS and CDR2 FNYEAQ. The CDR3 is 14 residues long. The CDR3 sequence is CASSSGQGEYEQYF. The CDR3 nucleotides are TGTGCCAGCAGCTCGGGACAGGGGGAATACGAGCAGTACTTC.

V usage is TRBV15 and J usage is TRBJ1-4; perhaps TRBD1 as D (5 bases). Germline loops: CDR1 LNHNV, CDR2 YYDKDF (reference sequence). The V gene lost 3 bases and the J gene lost 5 bases, with 22 bases spanning the gap. The CDR3 is 18 amino acids. CDR3 protein: CATSSGAAMPLINEKLFF. DNA for the CDR3: TGTGCCACCAGCAGTGGGGCGGCGATGCCCCTAATCAATGAAAAACTGTTTTTT.

The chain carries TRBV7-9 and TRBJ2-7, with D unclear. The germline V gene has CDR1 SEHNR and CDR2 FQNEAQ (reference sequence). The CDR3 length is 12 residues. The ends were cut back, 0 bases at V and 4 bases at J, with 4 bases in the middle. The CDR3 spells CASSLARYEQYF. The CDR3 nucleotides read TGTGCCAGCAGCTTAGCGAGATACGAGCAGTACTTC.